Sequencing of this T cell receptor (beta chain) was carried out in a study of cytomegalovirus exposure and HLA in healthy donors. Broader study findings: Later work showed greater clonal expansion in HLA-associated TCR beta chains than in equally common others. CMV serostatus stood as the only immune exposure information on hand. A classifier reportedly called cytomegalovirus status with high sensitivity and specificity.

Details on this clone: Its specificity is unknown.

Researchers ran the PCR with 60 Vbeta and 13 Jbeta primers. Libraries were prepared by immunoSEQ multiplex PCR; TCRdb keeps only in-frame clonotypes and omits some of them. The sample lists over 95,000 clones, about four fifths seen once, with roughly 2.6% in the top ten. The sequencing sample was made of PBMCs. The TCR comes from a woman aged 18-30 years in good health and CMV-seronegative.

Here the CDR3 DNA reads TGCGCCAGCAGCAGAGCTTACGGGGGGACTGAAGCTTTCTTT. The encoded protein is CASSRAYGGTEAFF. The V gene is TRBV5-1, the J gene TRBJ1-1; TRBD1 might be the D (5 bases). The ends were cut back, 4 bases at V and 5 bases at J, with 15 bases in the middle. Germline assignment: CDR1 SGHRS and CDR2 YFSETQ. CDR3 length: 14 residues.